These 8 T cell receptor beta chains share one sample of origin, sequenced in a study of T-cell memory formation after mild COVID-19. TCRdb used MiXCR to reprocess the 5' RACE reads, holding one entry per CDR3 protein. The sample shows a few hundred thousand distinct CDR3 sequences, around 15% of them seen only once. The specimen sequenced was PBMCs or a T cell subset sorted from them (not recorded which). The receptors originated from a man aged 18 to 30 who had mild COVID-19 (a few samples of this study predate the infection). Cell type and time point are not known.

The chain recombines TRBV12-3 or TRBV12-4 with TRBJ2-7; D assignment may be TRBD1 or TRBD2 (5 bases each). The CDR3 is made up of 13 amino acids. V was clipped by 5 bases and J by 0 bases, with 8 bases between them. CDR3: CASSDGASYEQYF. In DNA, the CDR3 is TGTGCCAGCAGTGACGGGGCCTCCTACGAGCAGTACTTC.

The chain combines TRBV5-1 with TRBJ1-6; 8 bases fit TRBD1. V shed 3 bases, J shed 6 bases, and the junction held 8 bases outside the gene matches. This CDR3 has 16 residues. From germline, CDR1 is SGHRS and CDR2 YFSETQ. Here the CDR3 reads CASSSDRGKGNSPLHF. In DNA, the CDR3 is TGCGCCAGCAGCTCAGACAGGGGAAAGGGTAATTCACCCCTCCACTTT.

CDR3 in DNA: TGTGCCAGCAGTTACCGGGGACTGTGGGAGCTGTTTTTT. Protein: CASSYRGLWELFF. The chain recombines TRBV6-5 with TRBJ2-2, with D perhaps matching TRBD2 (6 bases). This CDR3 has 13 amino acids. From germline, CDR1 is MNHEY and CDR2 SVGAGI. V lost 2 bases, J lost 9 bases, and 10 bases lay in between.

This clonotype was observed a few times. CDR3 loop: CATSDAVGAGGLTDTQYF. The CDR3 DNA is TGTGCCACCAGTGATGCAGTTGGGGCGGGGGGACTCACAGATACGCAGTATTTT. This sequence joins TRBV24-1 and TRBJ2-3, with 8 bases identical to TRBD2. The CDR3 consists of 18 residues. V lost 3 bases to trimming and J lost 2 bases; unmatched junction nucleotides: 12. CDR1 is KGHDR and CDR2 is SFDVKD in the germline V gene.

This clonotype was observed a handful of times. This chain links TRBV5-1 with TRBJ2-2; 9 bases map to TRBD2. The CDR3 extends over 18 amino acids. Looked up from germline, CDR1 is SGHRS and CDR2 is YFSETQ. J gave up 4 bases and V 6 bases, and 16 bases lay outside the gene matches. The CDR3 loop is CASKDPAGGLGITGELFF. The DNA of the CDR3 is TGCGCCAGCAAAGACCCAGCGGGGGGCCTGGGGATCACCGGGGAGCTGTTTTTT.

In its sample, this clonotype was seen many times. The chain couples TRBV7-8 to TRBJ2-3; 12 bases are shared with TRBD2. CDR1 SGHVS and CDR2 FQNEAQ come from the germline V gene. With 2 bases clipped from V and 2 bases from J, the junction kept 5 bases outside the gene matches. This CDR3 contains 17 residues. The CDR3 reads CASSLILAGGLTDTQYF. CDR3 sequence (DNA): TGTGCCAGCAGCTTAATCCTAGCGGGGGGGCTCACAGATACGCAGTATTTT.

The chain carries TRBV6-2 or TRBV6-3 and TRBJ2-7, with 10 bases identical to TRBD2. In germline, CDR1 is MNHEY, CDR2 SVGEGT. This CDR3 spans 13 amino acids. Trimming cost V 5 bases and J 6 bases; bases outside gene matches: 4. In DNA form, the CDR3 reads TGTGCCAGCAGTCAAGGACTAGCGGTCGAGCAGTACGTC. This sequence encodes CASSQGLAVEQYV.

By share of the sample, this clonotype is medium-sized (0.01 to 0.1%). CDR3 in amino acids: CSASTSGGAGFNEQYF. Written as DNA, the CDR3 is TGCAGTGCTTCGACTAGCGGGGGGGCCGGTTTTAACGAGCAGTACTTC. The chain is built from TRBV20-1 and TRBJ2-7, with 14 bases aligning to TRBD2. Per the germline V gene, CDR1 is DFQATT and CDR2 is SNEGSKA (reference sequence). This CDR3 has 16 residues. The ends lost 5 bases at V and 5 bases at J; junction bases unmatched: 11.